The clone carrying this TCR beta chain was counted only a few times. Its antigen is undetermined. The observed sequence ends 3 residues before the CDR3 terminus, with the missing tail filled in from the germline J gene. The source of the sample is a study of T cell clonality in common variable immunodeficiency. CDR1 is SGHRS and CDR2 is YFSETQ in the germline V gene. The V and J ends lost 7 bases and 7 bases, in that order; junction bases with no gene match: 11. CDR3 size: 15 residues. Overall study findings and caveats: Reportedly, TCR beta sequences from common variable immunodeficiency showed fewer deletions and N-nucleotide insertions.

Aged 9 to 64 years, CVID subjects averaged around 40 years old. Sequencing was performed with immunoSEQ multiplex PCR; in TCRdb, only in-frame clones are kept and a portion is missing. This sample has 25,000 to 35,000 clones, each found more than once. The source of this sequence is a human donor with common variable immunodeficiency. Sequenced input: peripheral blood mononuclear cells. V gene TRBV5-1 combines with J gene TRBJ1-2; the match to TRBD1 covers 12 bases. CDR3 region: CASAEGGQGAFGYTF. CDR3 DNA (partial): TGCGCCAGCGCCGAGGGGGGACAGGGGGCCTTTGGC.